The 23 T cell receptor beta chains in this list originate from one sample, sequenced in a study of blood T cell repertoires in COVID-19. Generated by immunoSEQ multiplex PCR, the TCRdb table keeps only in-frame clones and is missing some. The sample records around 250,000 clones, 80% to 90% being singletons. The sample was PBMCs or T cells enriched from blood (not recorded which). The source is a woman aged 45 to 65 who had recovered from COVID-19.

This clone was recorded a few times. The chain carries TRBV2 and TRBJ1-6; 7 bases are shared with TRBD1. The CDR3 is 14 residues long. Germline CDR1 is SNHLY and CDR2 is FYNNEI. The V gene end was trimmed by 7 bases and the J gene end by 9 bases; junction bases not matched to a gene: 9. Here the CDR3 reads CASIDREGISPLHF. In DNA form, the CDR3 reads TGTGCCAGCATTGACAGGGAGGGAATTTCACCCCTCCACTTT. Looking up the rest from reference TRBV2 and TRBJ1-6 gives the full variable domain: EPEVTQTPSHQVTQMGQEVILRCVPISNHLYFYWYRQILGQKVEFLVSFYNNEISEKSEIFDDQFSVERPDGSNFTLKIRSTKLEDSAMYFCASIDREGISPLHFGNGTRLTVT.

This chain connects TRBV28 to TRBJ2-3; 8 bases are a match to TRBD2. Per the germline V gene, CDR1 is MDHEN and CDR2 is SYDVKM. V lost 3 bases to trimming and J lost 5 bases; unmatched junction nucleotides: 13. The CDR3 has 17 residues. The CDR3 DNA reads as TGTGCCAGCAGTTTGGGTCAGGGAGCGGGAGTAAAAGATACGCAGTATTTT. It translates to CASSLGQGAGVKDTQYF.

Comments on this clone: Its ends do not fully match the called genes, so a read error is possible. The genes are TRBV7-6 and TRBJ2-4, with 8 bases identical to TRBD2. Germline V gene data show CDR1 as SGHVS and CDR2 as FNYEAQ. This CDR3 has 17 residues. The CDR3 DNA sequence: TGTGCCAGCAGCCTAGCGGGCAGGGATGTGGACAAAAACATTCAGTACTTC. Residues: CASSLAGRDVDKNIQYF.

The chain recombines TRBV27 with TRBJ1-5; D is possibly TRBD1 (5 bases). Germline V lookup: CDR1 MNHEY, CDR2 SMNVEV (reference sequence). V was clipped by 5 bases and J by 1 base, with 12 bases between them. The CDR3 runs to 15 residues. CDR3 DNA: TGTGCCAGCAGTGCCAGGGAGGGAAGCAATCAGCCCCAGCATTTT. It encodes CASSAREGSNQPQHF.

The rearrangement links TRBV18 to TRBJ2-7; D is uncertain. The CDR3 has 13 amino acids. Germline V CDR1 and CDR2: KGHSH, LQKENI. Trimming stripped 6 bases from V and 1 base from J, with 10 bases between. The CDR3 DNA is TGTGCCAGCTCCGCCTCGAGGTCCTACGAGCAGTACTTC. It codes for CASSASRSYEQYF.

This clone has only a few counts. This rearrangement joins TRBV7-2 to TRBJ2-3; 16 bases line up with TRBD2. The CDR3 has 19 residues. V shed 4 bases, J shed 5 bases, and the junction held 12 bases outside the gene matches. The germline V gene encodes CDR1 SGHTA and CDR2 FQGNSA. The CDR3 region has the DNA TGTGCCAGCAGCTCCCCACCGGGACTAGCGGGAGGGCCCGGAGATACGCAGTATTTT. Its protein is CASSSPPGLAGGPGDTQYF.

The chain couples TRBV7-9 to TRBJ2-5, with 7 bases matching TRBD1. The V and J ends lost 2 bases and 4 bases, in that order; junction bases with no gene match: 7. Per germline, CDR1 SEHNR and CDR2 FQNEAQ (reference sequence). The CDR3 has 15 amino acids. The CDR3 here is CASSLRGPGLETQYF. The CDR3 DNA is TGTGCCAGCAGCTTAAGGGGGCCAGGGTTAGAGACCCAGTACTTC.

This rearrangement joins TRBV28 to TRBJ1-4; D gene ambiguous. Per germline, CDR1 MDHEN and CDR2 SYDVKM. V lost 5 bases to trimming and J lost 10 bases, with 14 bases between them. The CDR3 spans 13 residues. CDR3 nucleotides: TGTGCCAGCAGTCCCGGAGGAGGTGCAAAACTGTTTTTT. This encodes CASSPGGGAKLFF.

The chain is built from TRBV5-1 and TRBJ1-2, with TRBD1 identical over 9 bases. Trimming took 2 bases from V and 6 from J; bases not matched to a gene: 8. CDR1 is SGHRS, CDR2 YFSETQ, per germline. The CDR3 runs to 15 residues. CDR3 sequence: CASSLGTGSDDGYTF. The CDR3 region has the DNA TGCGCCAGCAGCTTAGGGACAGGGTCTGACGATGGCTACACCTTC.

The chain recombines TRBV19 with TRBJ2-3, with a weak D call TRBD1 (5 bases). This CDR3 has 13 residues. From germline, CDR1 is LNHDA and CDR2 SQIVND (reference sequence). Trimming pared 3 bases from V and 2 bases from J, leaving 6 bases between. CDR3 nucleotide sequence: TGTGCCAGTAGTATGGGGCACACAGATACGCAGTATTTT. Translating it yields CASSMGHTDTQYF.

The chain joins TRBV27 to TRBJ2-6; TRBD1 is a possible D gene (7 bases). V lost 2 bases and J lost 0, with 26 bases in between. The CDR3 has 22 amino acids. CDR1 MNHEY and CDR2 SMNVEV come from the germline V gene (reference sequence). The CDR3 loop reads CASSLRGHPGGTDISGANVLTF. Written as DNA, the CDR3 is TGTGCCAGCAGTTTAAGAGGTCACCCGGGCGGGACAGACATCTCTGGGGCCAACGTCCTGACTTTC.

This chain connects TRBV2 to TRBJ1-5, with D uncertain. Trimming pared 8 bases from V and 4 bases from J, leaving 15 bases between. In germline, CDR1 is SNHLY, CDR2 FYNNEI. This CDR3 region has 14 residues. The CDR3: CASRNAIQNQPQHF. In nucleotides, the CDR3 is TGTGCCAGCCGGAACGCCATACAGAATCAGCCCCAGCATTTT.

The chain recombines TRBV5-1 with TRBJ1-1; tentative D call: TRBD1 (5 bases). The CDR3 is 15 residues long. V was clipped by 0 bases and J by 1 base, with 10 bases between them. Germline V lookup: CDR1 SGHRS, CDR2 YFSETQ. For the CDR3, the DNA is TGCGCCAGCAGCTTGGATTGGAGGGGGAACACTGAAGCTTTCTTT. The encoded protein is CASSLDWRGNTEAFF.

The V gene is TRBV18, the J gene TRBJ1-1; D call uncertain. Germline V CDR1 and CDR2: KGHSH, LQKENI. CDR3 length: 14 residues. Trimming took 2 bases from V and 2 from J, leaving 9 bases between them. DNA of the CDR3: TGTGCCAGCTCACCAATGAGAATTAACACTGAAGCTTTCTTT. It codes for CASSPMRINTEAFF.

The V call is TRBV9, the J call TRBJ1-1; a weak D match, TRBD1 (5 bases). Trimming left V 2 bases short and J 4 bases short, with 9 bases between. Per the germline V gene, CDR1 is SGDLS and CDR2 is YYNGEE. The CDR3 extends over 13 amino acids. The CDR3 DNA sequence: TGTGCCAGCAGCGTGGGGGGTAGCACTGAAGCTTTCTTT. Protein sequence: CASSVGGSTEAFF.

The chain links TRBV28 to TRBJ1-2; possibly TRBD1 for D (6 bases). CDR3 length equals 14 residues. Between the trimmed V and J ends, which lost 8 bases and 4 bases, there was a span of 17 bases. Germline assignment: CDR1 MDHEN and CDR2 SYDVKM. CDR3 residues: CASSSGTSLYGYTF. CDR3 sequence (DNA): TGTGCCAGCTCATCCGGGACATCACTCTATGGCTACACCTTC.

This chain joins TRBV2 and TRBJ1-4; 9 bases line up with TRBD1. With V trimmed by 4 bases and J by 3 bases, 12 bases remained unmatched. The CDR3 runs 18 residues. Germline V lookup: CDR1 SNHLY, CDR2 FYNNEI. CDR3 region: CASSARDRDLGANEKLFF. DNA of the CDR3: TGTGCCAGCAGTGCCCGGGACAGGGATTTGGGAGCTAATGAAAAACTGTTTTTT.

This clone was detected only once. The rearrangement links TRBV2 to TRBJ2-3; TRBD2 aligns across 7 bases. Germline-derived CDR1 and CDR2 are SNHLY and FYNNEI. Trimming at V came to 2 bases and at J to 2 bases, leaving 22 bases not matched to a gene. The CDR3 has 21 residues. As DNA, the CDR3 is TGTGCCAGCAGTGAATGGGCTAGCGGCCAAAATCCCCCCTTTAACACAGATACGCAGTATTTT. It encodes CASSEWASGQNPPFNTDTQYF.

Points on this clone: The junction shows a germline mismatch at one end, possibly a read error. The chain combines TRBV2 with TRBJ1-5; D perhaps matches TRBD1 (6 bases). The CDR3 loop spans 15 amino acids. CDR1 is SNHLY and CDR2 is FYNNEI in the germline V gene. The CDR3 nucleotides are TGTGCCAGCAGCGAAGAGGGGGTTAGCAATCAGCCCCAGCATTTT. Its protein product is CASSEEGVSNQPQHF.

This clone is a singleton in its sample. This chain joins TRBV27 and TRBJ2-7; 10 bases map to TRBD1. Unmatched junction bases numbered 11, after V lost 3 bases and J lost 3 bases. The CDR3 totals 17 residues. Germline CDR1 is MNHEY and CDR2 is SMNVEV (reference sequence). The CDR3 DNA sequence: TGTGCCAGCAGTTTTAGGGGGGGGACAGGGGCGATCTACGAGCAGTACTTC. This encodes CASSFRGGTGAIYEQYF.

The chain carries TRBV7-9 and TRBJ2-3; 7 bases are shared with TRBD2. Germline trimming cut 2 bases from V and 9 bases from J; bases unmatched to any gene: 2. This CDR3 region has 12 residues. From germline, CDR1 is SEHNR and CDR2 FQNEAQ (reference sequence). CDR3 nucleotide sequence: TGTGCCAGCAGCTTACTGCGGGAGACGCAGTATTTT. Its translation is CASSLLRETQYF. The complete variable domain, with remaining parts taken from reference TRBV7-9 and TRBJ2-3, reads DTGVSQNPRHKITKRGQNVTFRCDPISEHNRLYWYRQTLGQGPEFLTYFQNEAQLEKSRLLSDRFSAERPKGSFSTLEIQRTEQGDSAMYLCASSLLRETQYFGPGTRLTVL.

This clone has a single count. The chain is built from TRBV5-6 and TRBJ1-5; 10 bases map to TRBD1. This CDR3 has 16 amino acids. Germline V gives CDR1 SGHDT, CDR2 YYEEEE. V gave up 3 bases and J gave up 4 bases; unmatched junction bases: 7. This chain's CDR3 is CASSWGQGFGNQPQHF. CDR3 coding DNA: TGTGCCAGCAGCTGGGGACAGGGGTTCGGGAATCAGCCCCAGCATTTT.

V usage is TRBV4-1 and J usage is TRBJ1-2, with D uncertain. V lost 2 bases and J lost 5, with 18 bases in between. There are 16 residues in the CDR3. Germline V gene sequence: CDR1 MGHRA, CDR2 YSYEKL. The CDR3 spells CASSQLTFGRLYGYTF. CDR3 DNA sequence: TGCGCCAGCAGCCAATTAACTTTCGGCCGACTATATGGCTACACCTTC.